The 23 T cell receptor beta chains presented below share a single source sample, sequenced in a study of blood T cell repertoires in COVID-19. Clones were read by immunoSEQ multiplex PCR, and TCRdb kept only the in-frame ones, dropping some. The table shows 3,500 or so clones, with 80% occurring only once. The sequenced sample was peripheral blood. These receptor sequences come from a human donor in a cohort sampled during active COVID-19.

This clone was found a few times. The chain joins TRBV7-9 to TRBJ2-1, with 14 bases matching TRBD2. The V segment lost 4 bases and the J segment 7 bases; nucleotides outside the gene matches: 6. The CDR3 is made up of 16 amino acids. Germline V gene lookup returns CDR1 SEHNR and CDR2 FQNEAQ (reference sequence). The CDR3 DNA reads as TGTGCCAGCAGCTCCGGAGGACTAGCGGGGGGTAATGAGCAGTTCTTC. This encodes CASSSGGLAGGNEQFF. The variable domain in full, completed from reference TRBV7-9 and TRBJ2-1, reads DTGVSQNPRHKITKRGQNVTFRCDPISEHNRLYWYRQTLGQGPEFLTYFQNEAQLEKSRLLSDRFSAERPKGSFSTLEIQRTEQGDSAMYLCASSSGGLAGGNEQFFGPGTRLTVL.

The CDR3, as DNA: TGTGCCAGCAGAAAACAGGGGCGCCCATATGGCTACACCTTC. It encodes CASRKQGRPYGYTF. This chain uses TRBV6-5 with TRBJ1-2; 7 nucleotides line up with TRBD1. Unmatched junction bases numbered 9, after V lost 6 bases and J lost 5 bases. The CDR3 runs 14 residues. CDR1 and CDR2 (germline): MNHEY, SVGAGI.

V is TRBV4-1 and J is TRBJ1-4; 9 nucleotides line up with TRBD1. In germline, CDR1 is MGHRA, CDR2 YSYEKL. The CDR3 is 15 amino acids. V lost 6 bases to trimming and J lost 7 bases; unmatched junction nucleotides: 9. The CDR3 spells CASRARQGGSEKLFF. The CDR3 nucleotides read TGCGCCAGCAGGGCCAGACAGGGGGGGTCTGAAAAACTGTTTTTT.

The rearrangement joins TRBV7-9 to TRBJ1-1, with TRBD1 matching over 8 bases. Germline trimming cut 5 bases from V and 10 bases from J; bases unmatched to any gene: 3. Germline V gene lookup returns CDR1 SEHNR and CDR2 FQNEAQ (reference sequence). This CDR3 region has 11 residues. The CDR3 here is CASSPDRGAFF. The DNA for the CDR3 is TGTGCCAGCAGCCCTGACAGGGGAGCTTTCTTT.

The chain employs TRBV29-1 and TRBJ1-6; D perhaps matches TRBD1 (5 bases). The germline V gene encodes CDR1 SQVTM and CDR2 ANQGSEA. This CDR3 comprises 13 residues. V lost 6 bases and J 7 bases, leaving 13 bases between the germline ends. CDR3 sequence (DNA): TGCAGCGTCGCCCTGGGGCGGAATTCACCCCTCCACTTT. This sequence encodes CSVALGRNSPLHF.

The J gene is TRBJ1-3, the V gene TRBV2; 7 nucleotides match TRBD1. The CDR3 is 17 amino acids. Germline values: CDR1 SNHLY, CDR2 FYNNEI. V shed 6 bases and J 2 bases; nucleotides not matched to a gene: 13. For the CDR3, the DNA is TGTGCCAGCAGCAGGGGGTTTAGAGATTTGCCTGGAAACACCATATATTTT. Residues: CASSRGFRDLPGNTIYF.

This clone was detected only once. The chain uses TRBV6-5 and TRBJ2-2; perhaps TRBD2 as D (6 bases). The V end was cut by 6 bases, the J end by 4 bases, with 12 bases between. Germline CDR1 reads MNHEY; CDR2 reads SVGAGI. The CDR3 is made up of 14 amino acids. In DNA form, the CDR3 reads TGTGCCAGCAGGGGGCGGGACCTCACCGGGGAGCTGTTTTTT. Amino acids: CASRGRDLTGELFF.

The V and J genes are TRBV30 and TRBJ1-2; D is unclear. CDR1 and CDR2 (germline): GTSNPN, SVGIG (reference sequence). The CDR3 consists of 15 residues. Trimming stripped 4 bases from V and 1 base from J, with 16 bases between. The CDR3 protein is CAWTPPLGVNYGYTF. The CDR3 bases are TGTGCCTGGACCCCCCCCTTGGGAGTTAACTATGGCTACACCTTC.

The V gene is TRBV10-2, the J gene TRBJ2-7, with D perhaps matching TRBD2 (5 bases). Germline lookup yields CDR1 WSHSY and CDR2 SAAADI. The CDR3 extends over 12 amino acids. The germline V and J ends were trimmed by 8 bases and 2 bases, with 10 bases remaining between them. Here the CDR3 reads CASRPGAYEQYF. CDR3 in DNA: TGCGCCAGCCGTCCCGGGGCCTACGAGCAGTACTTC.

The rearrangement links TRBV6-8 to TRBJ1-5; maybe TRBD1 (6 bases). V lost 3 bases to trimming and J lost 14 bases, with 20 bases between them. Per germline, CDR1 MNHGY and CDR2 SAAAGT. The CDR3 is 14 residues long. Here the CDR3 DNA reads TGTGCCAGCAGTTATTGGCCAGGGGAAGGGCGGGAGCATTTT. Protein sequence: CASSYWPGEGREHF.

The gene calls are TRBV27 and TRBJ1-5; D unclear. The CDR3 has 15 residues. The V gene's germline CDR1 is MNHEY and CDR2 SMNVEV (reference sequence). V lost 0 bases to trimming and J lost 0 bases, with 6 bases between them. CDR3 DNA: TGTGCCAGCAGTTTATCCAGGTATAGCAATCAGCCCCAGCATTTT. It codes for CASSLSRYSNQPQHF.

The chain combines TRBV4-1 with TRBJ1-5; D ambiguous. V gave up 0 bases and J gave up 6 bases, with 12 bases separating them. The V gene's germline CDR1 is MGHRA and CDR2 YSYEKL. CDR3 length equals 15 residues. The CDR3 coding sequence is TGCGCCAGCAGCCAAGACAGGTTCTCCGGTCAGCCCCAGCATTTT. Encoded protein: CASSQDRFSGQPQHF.

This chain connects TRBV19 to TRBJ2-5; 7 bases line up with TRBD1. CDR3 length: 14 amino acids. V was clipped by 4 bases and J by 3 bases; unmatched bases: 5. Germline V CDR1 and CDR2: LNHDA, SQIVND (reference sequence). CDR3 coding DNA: TGTGCCAGTAGTACGGGACAGCTAAAAGAGACCCAGTACTTC. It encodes CASSTGQLKETQYF.

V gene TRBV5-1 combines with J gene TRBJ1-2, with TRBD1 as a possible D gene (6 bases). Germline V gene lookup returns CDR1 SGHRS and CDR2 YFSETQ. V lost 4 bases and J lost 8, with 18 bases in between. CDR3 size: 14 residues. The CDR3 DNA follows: TGCGCCAGCAGCGGGCAGGTCAATACAGGGGGCTACACCTTC. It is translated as CASSGQVNTGGYTF.

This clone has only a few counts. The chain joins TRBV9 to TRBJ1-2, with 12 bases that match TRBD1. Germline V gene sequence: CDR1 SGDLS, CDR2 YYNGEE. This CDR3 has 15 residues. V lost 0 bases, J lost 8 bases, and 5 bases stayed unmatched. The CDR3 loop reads CASSVGGTGGYGYTF. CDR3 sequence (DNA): TGTGCCAGCAGCGTAGGGGGGACAGGGGGCTACGGCTACACCTTC.

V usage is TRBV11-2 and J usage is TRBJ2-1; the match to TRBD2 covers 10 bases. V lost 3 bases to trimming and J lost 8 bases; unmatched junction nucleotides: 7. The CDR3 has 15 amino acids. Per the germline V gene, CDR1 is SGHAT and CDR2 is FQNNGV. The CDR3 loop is CASSLLTSGAHEQFF. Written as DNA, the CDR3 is TGTGCCAGCAGCTTGTTAACTAGCGGGGCGCATGAGCAGTTCTTC.

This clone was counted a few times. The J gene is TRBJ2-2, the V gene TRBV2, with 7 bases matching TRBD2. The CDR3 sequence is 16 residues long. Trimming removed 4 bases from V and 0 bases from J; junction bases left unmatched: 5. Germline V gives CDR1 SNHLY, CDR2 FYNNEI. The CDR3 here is CASSVGRAPNTGELFF. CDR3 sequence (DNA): TGTGCCAGCAGTGTTGGGAGGGCCCCGAACACCGGGGAGCTGTTTTTT.

The CDR3 coding sequence is TGCGCCAGCAGCTTGTCTCCTGAGAGCACTGAAGCTTTCTTT. It codes for CASSLSPESTEAFF. V usage is TRBV5-1 and J usage is TRBJ1-1, with unresolved D. The CDR3 has 14 amino acids. V shed 1 base and J shed 4 bases, with 11 bases lying between them. Germline V gene data show CDR1 as SGHRS and CDR2 as YFSETQ.

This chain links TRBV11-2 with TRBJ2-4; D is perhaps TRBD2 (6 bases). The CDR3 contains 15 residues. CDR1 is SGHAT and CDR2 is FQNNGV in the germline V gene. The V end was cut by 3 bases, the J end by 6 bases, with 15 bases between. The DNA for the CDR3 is TGTGCCAGCAGCTTTGGGGAGGCGGCGGGAAACATTCAGTACTTC. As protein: CASSFGEAAGNIQYF. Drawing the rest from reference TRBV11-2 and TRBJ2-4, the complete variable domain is EAGVAQSPRYKIIEKRQSVAFWCNPISGHATLYWYQQILGQGPKLLIQFQNNGVVDDSQLPKDRFSAERLKGVDSTLKIQPAKLEDSAVYLCASSFGEAAGNIQYFGAGTRLSVL.

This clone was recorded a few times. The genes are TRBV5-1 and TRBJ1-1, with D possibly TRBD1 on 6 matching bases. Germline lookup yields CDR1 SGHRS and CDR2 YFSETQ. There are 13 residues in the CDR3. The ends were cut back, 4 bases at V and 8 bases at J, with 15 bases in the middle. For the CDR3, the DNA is TGCGCCAGCAGCATGGAGACAGGCACCGAAGCTTTCTTT. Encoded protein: CASSMETGTEAFF.

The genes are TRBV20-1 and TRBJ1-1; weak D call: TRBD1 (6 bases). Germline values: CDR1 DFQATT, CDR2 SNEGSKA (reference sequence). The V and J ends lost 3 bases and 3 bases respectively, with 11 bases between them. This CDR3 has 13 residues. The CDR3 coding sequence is TGCAGTGCTAGTGGGGAGGGGGACACTGAAGCTTTCTTT. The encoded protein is CSASGEGDTEAFF.

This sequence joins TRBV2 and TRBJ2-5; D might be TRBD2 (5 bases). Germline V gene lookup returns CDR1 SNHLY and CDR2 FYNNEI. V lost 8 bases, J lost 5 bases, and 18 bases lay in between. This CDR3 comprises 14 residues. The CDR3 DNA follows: TGTGCCAGCTCAAGCCCGGGGTATCGGGAGACCCAGTACTTC. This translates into CASSSPGYRETQYF.

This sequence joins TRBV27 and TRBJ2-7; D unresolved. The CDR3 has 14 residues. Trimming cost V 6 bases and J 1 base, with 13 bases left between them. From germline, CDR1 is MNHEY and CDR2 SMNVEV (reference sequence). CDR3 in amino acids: CASRLNPGSYEQYF. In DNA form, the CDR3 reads TGTGCCAGCAGACTTAACCCCGGTTCCTACGAGCAGTACTTC.